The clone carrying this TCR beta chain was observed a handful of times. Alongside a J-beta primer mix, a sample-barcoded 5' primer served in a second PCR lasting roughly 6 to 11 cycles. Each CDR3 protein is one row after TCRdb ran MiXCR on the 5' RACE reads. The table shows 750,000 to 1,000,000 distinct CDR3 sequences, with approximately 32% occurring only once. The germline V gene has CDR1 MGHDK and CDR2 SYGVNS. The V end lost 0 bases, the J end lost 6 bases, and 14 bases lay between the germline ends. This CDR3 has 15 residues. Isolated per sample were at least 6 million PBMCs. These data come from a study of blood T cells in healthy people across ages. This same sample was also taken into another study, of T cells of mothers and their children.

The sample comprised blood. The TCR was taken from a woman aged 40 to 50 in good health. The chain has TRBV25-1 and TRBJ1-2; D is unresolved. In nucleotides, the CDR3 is TGTGCCAGCAGTGAATATATAACCAACAGTCATGGCTACACCTTC. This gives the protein CASSEYITNSHGYTF.